The clone carrying this T cell receptor (beta chain) was seen more than once but under ten times. Its cognate antigen is unknown. It was one heparinised blood draw, averaging about 110 mL, that each donor gave. The length of the CDR3 is 12 residues. Germline CDR1 and CDR2: SNHLY and FYNNEI. V was clipped by 8 bases and J by 4 bases, with 9 bases between them. The sample comes from a study of beta chain features in type 1 diabetes. Study results and caveats: Moderately but significantly shorter TCRB CDR3s were found in Type 1 diabetes patients in all four CD4+ subsets. Patients with type 1 diabetes carried fewer insertions and had more deletions at their VDJ junctions.

Expressed TCRB transcripts were sequenced because the entire RNA isolate underwent reverse transcription. Some clones are missing from TCRdb's copy, which holds only in-frame ones; the method was immunoSEQ multiplex PCR. The sample carries about 340,000 clones, 13% recorded once. This TCR was recovered from a young woman with type 1 diabetes. Sequencing used naive CD4+ T cells from blood. The chain couples TRBV2 to TRBJ1-5; D is ambiguous. CDR3 region: CASGLPNQPQHF. The CDR3 DNA reads TGTGCCAGCGGCCTTCCGAATCAGCCCCAGCATTTT.